This T cell receptor (beta chain) stems from a study of monozygotic twins with inflammatory bowel disease. The CDR3 sequence is 14 residues long. Looked up from germline, CDR1 is SGHAT and CDR2 is FQNNGV. Phlebotomy per donor yielded a single 2.5 ml blood sample. Findings and limits, study-wide: Patients with IBD had less TCRbeta diversity (inverse Simpson) than their healthy co-twins.

TCRdb re-called the 5' RACE reads and catalogs CDR3 proteins one per entry, DNA excluded. This listing includes fewer than 550,000 distinct CDR3 sequences. In regard to this clonotype: Its matching antigen is unknown.

This receptor was taken from a human donor with ulcerative colitis or Crohn's disease, or a healthy co-twin of an affected twin (not recorded which). This chain links TRBV11-2 with TRBJ2-1. Sequencing input: blood. CDR3: CASSPYSRWGEQFF.